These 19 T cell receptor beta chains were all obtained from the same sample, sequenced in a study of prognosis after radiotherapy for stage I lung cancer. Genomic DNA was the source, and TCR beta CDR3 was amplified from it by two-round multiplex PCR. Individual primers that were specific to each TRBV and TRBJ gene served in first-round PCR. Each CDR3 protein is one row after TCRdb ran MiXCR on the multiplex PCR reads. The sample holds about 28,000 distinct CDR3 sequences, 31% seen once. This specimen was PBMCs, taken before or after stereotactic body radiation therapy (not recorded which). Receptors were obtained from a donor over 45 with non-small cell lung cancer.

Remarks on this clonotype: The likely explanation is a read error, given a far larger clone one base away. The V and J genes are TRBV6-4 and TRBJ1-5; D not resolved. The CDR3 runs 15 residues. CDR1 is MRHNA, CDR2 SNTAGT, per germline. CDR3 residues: CASSYSIHGDQPQHF. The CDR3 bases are TGTGCCAGCAGTTACTCGATTCACGGCGATCAGCCCCAGCATTTT.

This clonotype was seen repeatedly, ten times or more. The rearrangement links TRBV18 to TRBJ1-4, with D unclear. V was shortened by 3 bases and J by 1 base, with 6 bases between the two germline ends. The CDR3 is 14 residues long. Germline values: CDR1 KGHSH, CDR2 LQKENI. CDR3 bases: TGTGCCAGCTCACCCAGGAAAACTAATGAAAAACTGTTTTTT. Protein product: CASSPRKTNEKLFF.

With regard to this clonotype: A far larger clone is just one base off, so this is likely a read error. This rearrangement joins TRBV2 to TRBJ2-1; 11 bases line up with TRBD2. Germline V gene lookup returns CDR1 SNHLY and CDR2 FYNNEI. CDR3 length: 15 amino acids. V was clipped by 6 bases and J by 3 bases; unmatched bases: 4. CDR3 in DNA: TGTGCCAGCAGCACCACTAGCGGGAGCTACAATGAGCAGTTCTTC. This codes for CASSTTSGSYNEQFF.

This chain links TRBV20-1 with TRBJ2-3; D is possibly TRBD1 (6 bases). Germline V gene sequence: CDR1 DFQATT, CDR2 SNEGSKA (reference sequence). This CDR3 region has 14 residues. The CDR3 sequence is CSVPSRDITDTQYF. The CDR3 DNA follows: TGCAGCGTACCATCCCGGGACATTACAGATACGCAGTATTTT.

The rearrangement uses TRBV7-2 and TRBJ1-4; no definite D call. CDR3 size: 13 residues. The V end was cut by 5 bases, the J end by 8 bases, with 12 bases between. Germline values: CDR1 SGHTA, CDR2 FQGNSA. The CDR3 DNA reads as TGTGCCAGCAGCGGAGGACGGGCCGAAAAACTGTTTTTT. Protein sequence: CASSGGRAEKLFF.

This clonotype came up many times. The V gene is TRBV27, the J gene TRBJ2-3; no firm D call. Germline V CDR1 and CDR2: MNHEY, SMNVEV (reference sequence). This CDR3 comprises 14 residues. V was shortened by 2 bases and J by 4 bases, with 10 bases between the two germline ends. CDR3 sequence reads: CASSLNGYADTQYF. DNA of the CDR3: TGTGCCAGCAGTTTAAACGGGTATGCAGATACGCAGTATTTT.

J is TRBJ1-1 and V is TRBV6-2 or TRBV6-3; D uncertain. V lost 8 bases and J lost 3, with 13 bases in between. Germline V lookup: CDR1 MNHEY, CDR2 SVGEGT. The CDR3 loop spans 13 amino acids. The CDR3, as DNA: TGTGCCAGCCTGAATGGCGCCGACACTGAAGCTTTCTTT. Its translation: CASLNGADTEAFF.

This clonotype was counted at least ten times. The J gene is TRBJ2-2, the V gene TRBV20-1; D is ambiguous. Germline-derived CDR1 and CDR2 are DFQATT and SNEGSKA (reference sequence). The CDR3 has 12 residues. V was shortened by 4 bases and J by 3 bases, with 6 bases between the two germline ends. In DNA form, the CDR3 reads TGCAGTGCTAACGGCGACACCGGGGAGCTGTTTTTT. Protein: CSANGDTGELFF.

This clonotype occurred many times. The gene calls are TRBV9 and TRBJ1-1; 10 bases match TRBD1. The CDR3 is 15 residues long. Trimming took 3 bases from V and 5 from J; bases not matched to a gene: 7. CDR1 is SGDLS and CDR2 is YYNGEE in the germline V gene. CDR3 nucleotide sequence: TGTGCCAGCAGCGGGAGACAGGGGGCTTCAACTGAAGCTTTCTTT. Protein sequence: CASSGRQGASTEAFF.

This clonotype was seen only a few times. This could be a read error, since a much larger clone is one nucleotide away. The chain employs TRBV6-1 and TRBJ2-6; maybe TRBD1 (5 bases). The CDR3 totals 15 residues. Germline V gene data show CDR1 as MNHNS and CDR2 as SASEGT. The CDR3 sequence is CASSPDDSGANALTF. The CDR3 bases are TGTGCCAGCAGCCCCGACGACTCTGGGGCCAACGCCCTGACTTTC.

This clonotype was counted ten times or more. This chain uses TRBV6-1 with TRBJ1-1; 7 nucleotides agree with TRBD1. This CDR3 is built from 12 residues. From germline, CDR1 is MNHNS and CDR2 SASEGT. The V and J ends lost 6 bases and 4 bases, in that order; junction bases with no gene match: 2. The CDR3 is CASRDRSTEAFF. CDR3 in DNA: TGTGCCAGCAGGGACAGGAGCACTGAAGCTTTCTTT.

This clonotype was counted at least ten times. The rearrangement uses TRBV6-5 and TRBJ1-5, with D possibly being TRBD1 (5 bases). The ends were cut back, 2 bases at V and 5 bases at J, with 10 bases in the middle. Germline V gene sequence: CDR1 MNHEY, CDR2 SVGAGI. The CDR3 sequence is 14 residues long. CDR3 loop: CASSYQQGDQPQHF. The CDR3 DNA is TGTGCCAGCAGTTACCAGCAGGGTGATCAGCCCCAGCATTTT.

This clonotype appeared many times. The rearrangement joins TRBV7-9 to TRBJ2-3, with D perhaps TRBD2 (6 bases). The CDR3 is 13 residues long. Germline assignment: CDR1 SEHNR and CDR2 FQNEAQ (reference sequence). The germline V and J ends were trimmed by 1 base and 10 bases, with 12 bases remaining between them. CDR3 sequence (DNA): TGTGCCAGCAGCTTAGAACGGGGGAGTTCGCAGTATTTT. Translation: CASSLERGSSQYF.

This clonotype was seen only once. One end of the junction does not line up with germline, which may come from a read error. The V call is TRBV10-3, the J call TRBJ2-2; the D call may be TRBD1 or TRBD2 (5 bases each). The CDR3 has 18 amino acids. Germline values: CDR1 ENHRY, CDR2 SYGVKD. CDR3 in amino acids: CSIKTVGAGGPGSGELFF. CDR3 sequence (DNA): TGTTCCATCAAGACAGTGGGCGCGGGCGGCCCGGGGTCCGGGGAGCTGTTTTTT.

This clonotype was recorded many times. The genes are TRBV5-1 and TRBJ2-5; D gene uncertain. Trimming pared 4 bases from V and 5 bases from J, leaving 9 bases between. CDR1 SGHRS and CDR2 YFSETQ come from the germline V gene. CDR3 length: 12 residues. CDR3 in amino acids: CASSKGQETQYF. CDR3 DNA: TGCGCCAGCAGCAAGGGCCAGGAGACCCAGTACTTC.

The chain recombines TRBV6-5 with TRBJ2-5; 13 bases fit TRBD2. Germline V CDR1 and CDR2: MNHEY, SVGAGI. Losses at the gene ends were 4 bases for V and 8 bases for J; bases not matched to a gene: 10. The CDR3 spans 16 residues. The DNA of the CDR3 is TGTGCCAGCAGTTCCCTACTAGCGGGGGGGAAAGGTACCCAGTACTTC. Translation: CASSSLLAGGKGTQYF.

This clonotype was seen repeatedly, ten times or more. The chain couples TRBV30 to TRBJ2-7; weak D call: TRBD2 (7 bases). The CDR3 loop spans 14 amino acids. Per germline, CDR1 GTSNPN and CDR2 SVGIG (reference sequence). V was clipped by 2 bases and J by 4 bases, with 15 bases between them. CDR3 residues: CAWSPLGGQYEQYF. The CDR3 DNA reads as TGTGCCTGGAGTCCCCTCGGGGGGCAATACGAGCAGTACTTC.

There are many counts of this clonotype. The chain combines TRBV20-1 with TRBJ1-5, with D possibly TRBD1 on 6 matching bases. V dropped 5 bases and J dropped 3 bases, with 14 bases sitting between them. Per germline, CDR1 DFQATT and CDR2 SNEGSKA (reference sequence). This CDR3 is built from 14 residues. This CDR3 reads CSAPSRGNNQPQHF. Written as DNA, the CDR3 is TGCAGTGCTCCATCGAGGGGGAACAATCAGCCCCAGCATTTT.

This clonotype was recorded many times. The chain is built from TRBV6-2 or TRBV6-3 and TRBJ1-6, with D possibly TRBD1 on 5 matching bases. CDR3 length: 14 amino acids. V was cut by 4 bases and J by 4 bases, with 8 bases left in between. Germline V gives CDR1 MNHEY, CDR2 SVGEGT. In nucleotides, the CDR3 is TGTGCCAGCAGTTCAGGGCCTTATAATTCACCCCTCCACTTT. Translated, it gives CASSSGPYNSPLHF.